This paragraph reports one TCR beta chain. This entry belongs to a study of blood T cell repertoires in COVID-19. Study details: The United States, Italy and Spain supplied acute and convalescent COVID-19 samples.

CDR1 and CDR2 from the germline V gene are SGHVS and FQNEAQ. This CDR3 region has 13 residues. Trimming cost V 8 bases and J 2 bases, with 10 bases left between them. In terms of age and location, participants ranged from about 18 to 95 years and lived in around 22 US areas. Sequenced by immunoSEQ multiplex PCR; TCRdb stores in-frame clones only, minus some. Of approximately 390,000 clones in the sample, 88% are singletons; the top ten hold roughly 2%. Sequencing was performed on PBMCs or T cells enriched from blood (not recorded which). The TCR sequence derives from a woman aged 40 to 50 with acute COVID-19. This chain joins TRBV7-8 and TRBJ2-1; D possibly corresponds to TRBD2 (7 bases). The CDR3 loop reads CASGGATYNEQFF. The CDR3 region has the DNA TGTGCCAGCGGGGGGGCGACCTACAATGAGCAGTTCTTC.